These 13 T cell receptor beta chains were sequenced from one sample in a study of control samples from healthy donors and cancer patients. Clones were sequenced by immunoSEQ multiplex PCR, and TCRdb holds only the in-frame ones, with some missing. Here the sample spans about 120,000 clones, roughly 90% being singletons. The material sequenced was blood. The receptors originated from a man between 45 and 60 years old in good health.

CDR3 sequence: CASSQGGTRGPNEKLFF. The CDR3 DNA is TGCGCCAGCAGCCAAGGGGGAACCAGGGGGCCTAATGAAAAACTGTTTTTT. V gene TRBV4-1 combines with J gene TRBJ1-4, with 8 positions matching TRBD1. CDR1 is MGHRA, CDR2 YSYEKL, per germline. Trimming cost V 1 base and J 3 bases; bases outside gene matches: 7. This CDR3 spans 17 amino acids.

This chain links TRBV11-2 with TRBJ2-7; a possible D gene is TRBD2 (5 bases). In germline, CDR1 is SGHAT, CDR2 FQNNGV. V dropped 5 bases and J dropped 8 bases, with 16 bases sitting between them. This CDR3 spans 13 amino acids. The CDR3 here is CASSDGVHLQQYF. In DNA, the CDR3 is TGTGCCAGCAGCGACGGGGTCCACCTTCAGCAGTACTTC.

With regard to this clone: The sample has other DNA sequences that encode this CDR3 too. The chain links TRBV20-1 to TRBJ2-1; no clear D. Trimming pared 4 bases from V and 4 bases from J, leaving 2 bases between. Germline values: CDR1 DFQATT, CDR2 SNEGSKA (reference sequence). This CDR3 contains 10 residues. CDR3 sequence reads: CSAIYNEQFF. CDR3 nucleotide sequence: TGCAGTGCTATTTACAATGAGCAGTTCTTC.

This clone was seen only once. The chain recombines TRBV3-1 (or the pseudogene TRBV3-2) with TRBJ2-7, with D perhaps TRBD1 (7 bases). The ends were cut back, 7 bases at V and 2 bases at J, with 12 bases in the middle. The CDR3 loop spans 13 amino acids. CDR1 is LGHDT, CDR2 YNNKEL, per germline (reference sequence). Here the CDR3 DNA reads TGTGCCAGCACCCGGGGGACAGCCTACGAGCAGTACTTC. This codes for CASTRGTAYEQYF.

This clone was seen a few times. CDR3 sequence: CASSSEYEQYF. The CDR3 DNA follows: TGTGCCAGCTCTAGCGAGTACGAGCAGTACTTC. The chain carries TRBV2 and TRBJ2-7, with a weak D call TRBD2 (6 bases). Per germline, CDR1 SNHLY and CDR2 FYNNEI. CDR3 size: 11 residues. Trimming removed 8 bases from V and 4 bases from J, with 9 bases in between.

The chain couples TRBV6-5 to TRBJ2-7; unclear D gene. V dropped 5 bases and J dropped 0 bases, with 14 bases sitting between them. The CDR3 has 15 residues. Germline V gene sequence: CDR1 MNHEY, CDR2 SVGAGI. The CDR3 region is CASSPRERSSYEQYF. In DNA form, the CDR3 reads TGTGCCAGCAGTCCCCGTGAGAGGAGCTCCTACGAGCAGTACTTC.

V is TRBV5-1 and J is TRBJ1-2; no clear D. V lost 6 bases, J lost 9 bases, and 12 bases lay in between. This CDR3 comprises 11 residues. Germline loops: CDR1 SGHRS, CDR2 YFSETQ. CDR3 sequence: CASMVGQSYTF. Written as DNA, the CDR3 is TGCGCCAGCATGGTAGGGCAGAGCTACACCTTC.

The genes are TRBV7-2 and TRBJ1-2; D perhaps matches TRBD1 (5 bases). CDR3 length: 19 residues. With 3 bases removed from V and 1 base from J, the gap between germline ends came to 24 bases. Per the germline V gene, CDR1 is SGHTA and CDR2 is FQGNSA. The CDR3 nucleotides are TGTGCCAGCAGCTTCCCCGGGGGGAGAGCCAGCCGTCTTAACTATGGCTACACCTTC. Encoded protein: CASSFPGGRASRLNYGYTF.

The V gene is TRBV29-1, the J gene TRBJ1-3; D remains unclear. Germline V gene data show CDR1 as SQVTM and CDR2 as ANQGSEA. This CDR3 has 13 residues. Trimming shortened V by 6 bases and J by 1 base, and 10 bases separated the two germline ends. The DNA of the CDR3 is TGCAGCGTCGCTGAATGGTCTGGAAACACCATATATTTT. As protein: CSVAEWSGNTIYF.

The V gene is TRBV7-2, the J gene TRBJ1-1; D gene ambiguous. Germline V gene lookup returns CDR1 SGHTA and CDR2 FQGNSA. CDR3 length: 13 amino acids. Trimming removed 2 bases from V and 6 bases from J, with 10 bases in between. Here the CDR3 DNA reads TGTGCCAGCAGCTTACCCCAGGCCGCTGAAGCTTTCTTT. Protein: CASSLPQAAEAFF.

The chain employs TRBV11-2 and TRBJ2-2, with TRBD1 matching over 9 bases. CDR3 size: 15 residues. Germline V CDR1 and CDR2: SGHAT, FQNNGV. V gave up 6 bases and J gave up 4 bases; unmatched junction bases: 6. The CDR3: CASRRDRESTGELFF. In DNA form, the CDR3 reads TGTGCCAGCAGACGGGACAGGGAGTCCACCGGGGAGCTGTTTTTT.

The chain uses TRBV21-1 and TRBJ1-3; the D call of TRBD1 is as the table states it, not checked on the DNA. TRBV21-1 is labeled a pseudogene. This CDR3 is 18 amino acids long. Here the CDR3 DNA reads TGTGCCAGCAGCAAGATCCGGACAGTCTGCGGCTCTGGAAACACCATATATTTT. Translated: CASSKIRTVCGSGNTIYF.

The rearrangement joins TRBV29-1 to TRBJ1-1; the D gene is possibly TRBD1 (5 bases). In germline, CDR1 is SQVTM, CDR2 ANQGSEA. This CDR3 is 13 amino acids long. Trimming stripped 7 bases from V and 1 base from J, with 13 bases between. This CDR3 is CSATGTANTEAFF. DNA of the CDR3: TGCAGCGCAACTGGGACGGCGAACACTGAAGCTTTCTTT.